The clone carrying this T cell receptor (beta chain) showed up many times. Using immunoSEQ multiplex PCR, the repertoire was profiled, and TCRdb retains in-frame clones only, with some absent. The sample has approximately 210,000 clones; 85% to 90% are singletons. The source of the sample is a study of blood T cell repertoires in COVID-19. Study-wide background: There were acute and convalescent COVID-19 samples, and they came from the United States, Italy and Spain.

In germline, CDR1 is SGHTA, CDR2 FQGTGA. V lost 5 bases, J lost 0 bases, and 13 bases lay in between. The length of the CDR3 is 15 residues. Patients in Seattle were enrolled during active infection, then followed longitudinally. The chain carries TRBV7-3 and TRBJ1-1; D remains unclear. The origin of this receptor is a man aged 45-65 years with COVID-19, enrolled during active disease. The specimen was peripheral blood. This CDR3 is CASSPRRGLNTEAFF. For the CDR3, the DNA is TGTGCCAGCAGCCCCCGGAGAGGCCTGAACACTGAAGCTTTCTTT.